The source of this T cell receptor (beta chain) is a study of blood T cells in healthy people across ages. Study-wide results and caveats: More naive CD4+ cells and higher diversity marked long-lived donors relative to aged donors.

It was with a sample-barcoded 5' primer and a J-beta primer mix that a second PCR of roughly 7 to 12 cycles was run. Every single cDNA molecule received a tag from a template-switch adaptor with 12 random nucleotides. TCRdb ran MiXCR on the 5' RACE reads and lists one entry per CDR3 protein. The sample yields fewer than 900,000 distinct CDR3 sequences, approximately 39% seen once. Healthy Russian Caucasian donors spanned ages about 6 to 95 years. Per-sample yields of isolated PBMCs were at least 6.5 million. The V and J ends lost 0 bases and 2 bases respectively, with 10 bases between them. The length of the CDR3 is 15 residues. Germline lookup yields CDR1 MNHEY and CDR2 SMNVEV (reference sequence). Concerning this clonotype itself: What it recognizes is unknown.

The receptor was derived from a woman aged 55-69 years in good health. The chain uses TRBV27 and TRBJ1-2, with D tentatively TRBD1 (5 bases). Sequenced: blood. The DNA of the CDR3 is TGTGCCAGCAGTTTATCCCTCAGGGAAAACTATGGCTACACCTTC. Translated, it gives CASSLSLRENYGYTF.